What follows are 5 T cell receptor beta chains derived from one specimen sequenced in a study of blood T cell repertoires in COVID-19. Only in-frame clones appear in the TCRdb table, and some are missing; sequencing was by immunoSEQ multiplex PCR. The repertoire includes about 180,000 clones, about 91% of them detected once, and approximately 2.3% sits in the top ten. The sample was PBMCs or T cells enriched from blood (not recorded which). The receptors shown here come from a woman in her forties with acute COVID-19.

J is TRBJ2-3 and V is TRBV7-2, with 7 bases identical to TRBD2. The CDR3 has 17 residues. J gave up 6 bases and V 3 bases, and 15 bases lay outside the gene matches. Germline values: CDR1 SGHTA, CDR2 FQGNSA. CDR3 sequence reads: CASSLGRRASGPDTQYF. The CDR3 DNA sequence: TGTGCCAGCAGCTTGGGCCGGAGGGCTAGCGGCCCCGATACGCAGTATTTT.

The rearrangement joins TRBV6-1 to TRBJ2-1; 9 bases line up with TRBD1. Losses at the gene ends were 3 bases for V and 5 bases for J; bases not matched to a gene: 5. From germline, CDR1 is MNHNS and CDR2 SASEGT. This CDR3 spans 15 amino acids. CDR3 residues: CASSDTGQGNNEQFF. For the CDR3, the DNA is TGTGCCAGCAGTGATACGGGACAGGGTAACAATGAGCAGTTCTTC.

The chain employs TRBV18 and TRBJ1-5; tentative D call: TRBD1 (5 bases). The CDR3 has 16 amino acids. Germline V lookup: CDR1 KGHSH, CDR2 LQKENI. V was trimmed by 3 bases and J by 7 bases, leaving 19 bases between them. The CDR3 DNA is TGTGCCAGCTCACCTTCGCCTCCAGGGTCTACCCAGCCCCAGCATTTT. Its translation is CASSPSPPGSTQPQHF.

This clone occurred once. The V call is TRBV9, the J call TRBJ2-1, with 10 bases lining up with TRBD2. CDR1 SGDLS and CDR2 YYNGEE come from the germline V gene. The junction had 2 bases not matched to a gene; V was cut back by 0 bases and J by 5 bases. This CDR3 region has 15 residues. The CDR3 nucleotides read TGTGCCAGCAGCGTAGCACTAGCGGGAAACAATGAGCAGTTCTTC. Translating gives CASSVALAGNNEQFF.

This chain uses TRBV4-2 with TRBJ2-7; 7 bases fit TRBD1. The CDR3 is made up of 17 amino acids. J gave up 5 bases and V 2 bases, and 15 bases lay outside the gene matches. CDR1 and CDR2 from the germline V gene are LGHNA and YNFKEQ. The CDR3 here is CASSQKVGQGVGHEQYF. The CDR3 DNA reads TGTGCCAGCAGCCAAAAAGTCGGTCAGGGGGTCGGACACGAGCAGTACTTC.